This T cell receptor (beta chain) was obtained from a study of shared clonotypes between healthy human individuals. At the level of the study: Donors had three CD4 naive, three CD4 memory, two CD8 naive and one CD8 memory plate apiece.

Study conclusions and caveats: Clonotype sharing among donors likely depends on sequencing depth.

The deep-level immunoSEQ assay was used. Assay: immunoSEQ multiplex PCR; the TCRdb copy retains only in-frame clones and omits some. The table lists millions of clones, roughly 94% of them singletons. Concerning this clone itself: What it binds is not known.

Healthy HIV-negative adults with no recent acute infections or vaccinations were recruited as donors. V dropped 0 bases and J dropped 7 bases, with 7 bases sitting between them. There are 14 residues in the CDR3. From germline, CDR1 is ENHRY and CDR2 SYGVKD. The chain joins TRBV10-3 to TRBJ1-6; D uncertain. The origin of this receptor is a man between 18 and 35 years old in good health. The sample taken for sequencing was naive CD4+ T cells sorted from blood. Subset of the sample: CD45RA+ positively selected. CDR3 loop: CAISESKENSPLHF. The CDR3 bases are TGTGCCATCAGTGAGTCGAAGGAGAATTCACCCCTCCACTTT.